The clone carrying this TCR beta chain was found once. Its antigen remains unidentified. The data are from a study of monozygotic twins with cystic fibrosis. Sequenced by immunoSEQ multiplex PCR; TCRdb stores in-frame clones only, minus some. The top ten hold 0.7% to 1% of the sample, which has about 35,000 clones, around 65% seen once. V shed 3 bases and J 7 bases; nucleotides not matched to a gene: 3. The CDR3 sequence is 13 residues long. Germline loops: CDR1 KGHSH, CDR2 LQKENI. Study outcomes and limitations: The repertoire was suggested to be naive-dominated, clonality median about 0.0095. Shared CDR3 numbers were not associated with age, concordance or severity. J usage was most co-twin-similar in 8 of 16 pairs, V in 13. Monozygotic CF twins shared more identical nucleotide clonotypes than unrelated patients.

The genes are TRBV18 and TRBJ1-1, with 9 bases matching TRBD1. The TCR originated in a girl under 18 with cystic fibrosis. Sequencing was performed on blood. CDR3 sequence: CASSPTGGGEAFF. The CDR3 region has the DNA TGTGCCAGCTCACCGACAGGGGGAGGTGAAGCTTTCTTT.